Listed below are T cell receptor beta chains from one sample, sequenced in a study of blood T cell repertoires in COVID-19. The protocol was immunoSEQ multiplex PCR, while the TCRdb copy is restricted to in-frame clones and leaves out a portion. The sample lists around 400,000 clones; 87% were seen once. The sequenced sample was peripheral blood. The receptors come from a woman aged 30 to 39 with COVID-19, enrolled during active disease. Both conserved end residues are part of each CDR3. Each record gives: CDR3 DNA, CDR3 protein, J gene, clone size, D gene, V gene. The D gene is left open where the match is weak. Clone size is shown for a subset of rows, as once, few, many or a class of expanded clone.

cdr3_nt: TGTGCCAGCAGTTATTCCAACAGGGGGTTGGAGACCCAGTACTTC; cdr3_aa: CASSYSNRGLETQYF; j_call: TRBJ2-5; clone_size: once; d_call: TRBD1; v_call: TRBV6-6
cdr3_nt: TGTGCCAGCAGTGTGGATTCGGGTAATGAAAAACTGTTTTTT; cdr3_aa: CASSVDSGNEKLFF; j_call: TRBJ1-4; clone_size: -; d_call: -; v_call: TRBV6-4
cdr3_nt: TGCGCCAGCAGCCCCGGGACAGGGGTCGTAAACACTGAAGCTTTCTTT; cdr3_aa: CASSPGTGVVNTEAFF; j_call: TRBJ1-1; clone_size: few; d_call: TRBD1; v_call: TRBV5-1
cdr3_nt: TGTGCCAGCAGCGCGGGAGGGGTTCCACCCCTCCACTTT; cdr3_aa: CASSAGGVPPLHF; j_call: TRBJ1-6; clone_size: -; d_call: -; v_call: TRBV25-1
cdr3_nt: TGTGCCTGGAGTGTACTTTTAGCGGGGTTGAGAAATACGCAGTATTTT; cdr3_aa: CAWSVLLAGLRNTQYF; j_call: TRBJ2-3; clone_size: -; d_call: TRBD2; v_call: TRBV30
cdr3_nt: TGTGCTAGCAGCAGCGGGATCCTCAATGAGCAGTTCTTC; cdr3_aa: CASSSGILNEQFF; j_call: TRBJ2-1; clone_size: -; d_call: TRBD2; v_call: TRBV7-7
cdr3_nt: TGTGCCAGCAGAGAGGTATCGCGAGAGACCCAGTACTTC; cdr3_aa: CASREVSRETQYF; j_call: TRBJ2-5; clone_size: -; d_call: -; v_call: TRBV2
cdr3_nt: TGTGCCAGCGGGGATGGCGGGGGAGCTTTCTACGAGCAGTACTTC; cdr3_aa: CASGDGGGAFYEQYF; j_call: TRBJ2-7; clone_size: -; d_call: TRBD2; v_call: TRBV2
cdr3_nt: TGTGCCAGCAGTTCCAGCGGGGGGATCCGGGAGCTGTTTTTT; cdr3_aa: CASSSSGGIRELFF; j_call: TRBJ2-2; clone_size: once; d_call: TRBD2; v_call: TRBV9
cdr3_nt: TGCGCCAGCAGTGAGTCGGGGGGACCCACAGATACGCAGTATTTT; cdr3_aa: CASSESGGPTDTQYF; j_call: TRBJ2-3; clone_size: -; d_call: -; v_call: TRBV10-1
cdr3_nt: TGTGCCAGTAGTATAGCGGGACAATACACCGGGGAGCTGTTTTTT; cdr3_aa: CASSIAGQYTGELFF; j_call: TRBJ2-2; clone_size: -; d_call: -; v_call: TRBV19
cdr3_nt: TGTGCCAGCAGCACGGCGCCTAGCGGGACTAGGGAGCAGTTCTTC; cdr3_aa: CASSTAPSGTREQFF; j_call: TRBJ2-1; clone_size: -; d_call: TRBD2; v_call: TRBV9
cdr3_nt: TGTGCCACCAGCCCCCAGGTTGAAGCTTTCTTT; cdr3_aa: CATSPQVEAFF; j_call: TRBJ1-1; clone_size: -; d_call: -; v_call: TRBV24-1
cdr3_nt: TGTGCCAGCTCACCTTCGGGGGGAGAGACCCAGTACTTC; cdr3_aa: CASSPSGGETQYF; j_call: TRBJ2-5; clone_size: -; d_call: TRBD2; v_call: TRBV18
cdr3_nt: TGCGCCAGCATAAATATCCAAGAGACCCAGTACTTC; cdr3_aa: CASINIQETQYF; j_call: TRBJ2-5; clone_size: -; d_call: -; v_call: TRBV23-1
cdr3_nt: TGTGCCAGTAGTATAGATACCTTCAGGGGGACTGAAGCTTTCTTT; cdr3_aa: CASSIDTFRGTEAFF; j_call: TRBJ1-1; clone_size: once; d_call: TRBD1; v_call: TRBV19
cdr3_nt: TGTGCCAGCAGCCAAAAGGGGGGGATGAATGAGCAGTTCTTC; cdr3_aa: CASSQKGGMNEQFF; j_call: TRBJ2-1; clone_size: -; d_call: -; v_call: TRBV3-1/TRBV3-2
cdr3_nt: TGTGCCAGCAGTTACTCGACAGTTAACTATGGCTACACCTTC; cdr3_aa: CASSYSTVNYGYTF; j_call: TRBJ1-2; clone_size: -; d_call: -; v_call: TRBV6-5
cdr3_nt: TGTGCCAGCAGTTTCAGGGCCGAGCAGTACTTC; cdr3_aa: CASSFRAEQYF; j_call: TRBJ2-7; clone_size: -; d_call: -; v_call: TRBV27
cdr3_nt: TGTGCCAGCCGCCCAACGGGAGCGCTTAATGGCTACACCTTC; cdr3_aa: CASRPTGALNGYTF; j_call: TRBJ1-2; clone_size: -; d_call: -; v_call: TRBV6-4
cdr3_nt: TGTGCCAGCAGCTTAGTGGTTTCGTGGCAGGGGCCGGAAAAACTGTTTTTT; cdr3_aa: CASSLVVSWQGPEKLFF; j_call: TRBJ1-4; clone_size: -; d_call: -; v_call: TRBV7-2
cdr3_nt: TGTGCCAGCTCTCGAGTTTTCAGGGCCGGGGAGCTGTTTTTT; cdr3_aa: CASSRVFRAGELFF; j_call: TRBJ2-2; clone_size: -; d_call: -; v_call: TRBV6-5
cdr3_nt: TGTGCCAGCAGCCCAACTGGGCAGGGCTATGGCTACACCTTC; cdr3_aa: CASSPTGQGYGYTF; j_call: TRBJ1-2; clone_size: once; d_call: -; v_call: TRBV7-3
cdr3_nt: TGTGCCAGCAGTGAAGCGCAGGGCGGTTACACCGGGGAGCTGTTTTTT; cdr3_aa: CASSEAQGGYTGELFF; j_call: TRBJ2-2; clone_size: -; d_call: -; v_call: TRBV2
cdr3_nt: TGTGCCAGCAGCGGATCTTCCGGGACAGGGGTTACCTATGGCTACACCTTC; cdr3_aa: CASSGSSGTGVTYGYTF; j_call: TRBJ1-2; clone_size: -; d_call: TRBD1; v_call: TRBV9
cdr3_nt: TGTGCCAGTAGTCATAGAGGGGACAGGGAAGAGACCCAGTACTTC; cdr3_aa: CASSHRGDREETQYF; j_call: TRBJ2-5; clone_size: -; d_call: TRBD1; v_call: TRBV19
cdr3_nt: TGTGCCAGCAGTCTCCCGACAGGTGGATTGAACACTGAAGCTTTCTTT; cdr3_aa: CASSLPTGGLNTEAFF; j_call: TRBJ1-1; clone_size: -; d_call: -; v_call: TRBV6-2/TRBV6-3
cdr3_nt: TGTGCCAGCAGCGTAGACGGCGGGAGGGCCGGCAATGAGCAGTTCTTC; cdr3_aa: CASSVDGGRAGNEQFF; j_call: TRBJ2-1; clone_size: -; d_call: TRBD2; v_call: TRBV9
cdr3_nt: TGCGCCAGCAGCCACGGGACTAGCGCTTACAATGAGCAGTTCTTC; cdr3_aa: CASSHGTSAYNEQFF; j_call: TRBJ2-1; clone_size: -; d_call: TRBD2; v_call: TRBV4-1
cdr3_nt: TGTGCCTGGGGACAGGGTAACCATCAGCCCCAGCATTTT; cdr3_aa: CAWGQGNHQPQHF; j_call: TRBJ1-5; clone_size: -; d_call: TRBD1; v_call: TRBV30
cdr3_nt: TGTGCCACAAACTACAGGGGACAAGAGACCCAGTACTTC; cdr3_aa: CATNYRGQETQYF; j_call: TRBJ2-5; clone_size: -; d_call: TRBD1; v_call: TRBV2
cdr3_nt: TGTGCCAGCAGTCCTGGGGGGGGCGAGCAGTACTTC; cdr3_aa: CASSPGGGEQYF; j_call: TRBJ2-7; clone_size: -; d_call: TRBD2; v_call: TRBV6-5
cdr3_nt: TGTGCCAGCAGTGAAGTGGGACAGGGCTACGAGCAGTACTTC; cdr3_aa: CASSEVGQGYEQYF; j_call: TRBJ2-7; clone_size: few; d_call: TRBD1; v_call: TRBV6-1
cdr3_nt: TGTGCCAGTAGCCCGACTCTAGCGGGAGGAGGCAATGAGCAGTTCTTC; cdr3_aa: CASSPTLAGGGNEQFF; j_call: TRBJ2-1; clone_size: -; d_call: TRBD2; v_call: TRBV19
cdr3_nt: TGTGCCAGTAGTGACTCTAATGAGCAGTTCTTC; cdr3_aa: CASSDSNEQFF; j_call: TRBJ2-1; clone_size: few; d_call: -; v_call: TRBV19
cdr3_nt: TGTGCCAGTAGTATAGGGGTCCGGGACTGGGGACCAGAAAGCTCCTACAATGAGCAGTTCTTC; cdr3_aa: CASSIGVRDWGPESSYNEQFF; j_call: TRBJ2-1; clone_size: -; d_call: -; v_call: TRBV19
cdr3_nt: TGCGCCAGCAGCTTGAACACTAGCCCCTCCTACGAGCAGTACTTC; cdr3_aa: CASSLNTSPSYEQYF; j_call: TRBJ2-7; clone_size: -; d_call: -; v_call: TRBV5-1
cdr3_nt: TGTGCCAGCAGCTCCTTAGCGGGAGTCGATGAGCAGTTCTTC; cdr3_aa: CASSSLAGVDEQFF; j_call: TRBJ2-1; clone_size: -; d_call: TRBD2; v_call: TRBV7-9
cdr3_nt: TGTGCCACCTCCCCGGGGGGGAACCCCAATCAGCCCCAGCATTTT; cdr3_aa: CATSPGGNPNQPQHF; j_call: TRBJ1-5; clone_size: -; d_call: -; v_call: TRBV19
cdr3_nt: TGTGCCAGCAGCTTAGGTGGGACTTACAATTACGAGCAGTACTTC; cdr3_aa: CASSLGGTYNYEQYF; j_call: TRBJ2-7; clone_size: once; d_call: -; v_call: TRBV7-2
cdr3_nt: TGTGCCACCAGCCTCTACGGGACTAGCGGGAGCACAGATACGCAGTATTTT; cdr3_aa: CATSLYGTSGSTDTQYF; j_call: TRBJ2-3; clone_size: -; d_call: TRBD2; v_call: TRBV15
cdr3_nt: TGTGCCTGGAGTCCACCGGTACCGTACGAGCAGTACTTC; cdr3_aa: CAWSPPVPYEQYF; j_call: TRBJ2-7; clone_size: -; d_call: -; v_call: TRBV30
cdr3_nt: TGTGCCATCAGCCCAGGAGGAGGGAACAATCAGCCCCAGCATTTT; cdr3_aa: CAISPGGGNNQPQHF; j_call: TRBJ1-5; clone_size: -; d_call: -; v_call: TRBV10-3
cdr3_nt: TGTGCCAGCAGCCAACAGGTGGGAGAAGATACGCAGTATTTT; cdr3_aa: CASSQQVGEDTQYF; j_call: TRBJ2-3; clone_size: few; d_call: -; v_call: TRBV3-1/TRBV3-2
cdr3_nt: TGTGCCACTATCTTGGGACAAGCGAACACTGAAGCTTTCTTT; cdr3_aa: CATILGQANTEAFF; j_call: TRBJ1-1; clone_size: -; d_call: -; v_call: TRBV6-5
cdr3_nt: TGTGCCAGCATCCGAGGAGCGGTCCAAGAGACCCAGTACTTC; cdr3_aa: CASIRGAVQETQYF; j_call: TRBJ2-5; clone_size: -; d_call: -; v_call: TRBV2
cdr3_nt: TGTGCCAGCAGTTCCGGGACAGGGGGTGACGAGCAGTACTTC; cdr3_aa: CASSSGTGGDEQYF; j_call: TRBJ2-7; clone_size: -; d_call: TRBD1; v_call: TRBV28
cdr3_nt: TGTGCCATCAGTGAAATGGAGGCATCCGGGAACACTGAAGCTTTCTTT; cdr3_aa: CAISEMEASGNTEAFF; j_call: TRBJ1-1; clone_size: -; d_call: -; v_call: TRBV10-3
cdr3_nt: TGTGCCAGCAGCGGCTCGACAGGGCTCTCTGGAAACACCATATATTTT; cdr3_aa: CASSGSTGLSGNTIYF; j_call: TRBJ1-3; clone_size: -; d_call: TRBD1; v_call: TRBV9
cdr3_nt: TGTGCCAGCAGTTTAGGGGGGACAGGGGGCGAAAAACTGTTTTTT; cdr3_aa: CASSLGGTGGEKLFF; j_call: TRBJ1-4; clone_size: many; d_call: TRBD1; v_call: TRBV28